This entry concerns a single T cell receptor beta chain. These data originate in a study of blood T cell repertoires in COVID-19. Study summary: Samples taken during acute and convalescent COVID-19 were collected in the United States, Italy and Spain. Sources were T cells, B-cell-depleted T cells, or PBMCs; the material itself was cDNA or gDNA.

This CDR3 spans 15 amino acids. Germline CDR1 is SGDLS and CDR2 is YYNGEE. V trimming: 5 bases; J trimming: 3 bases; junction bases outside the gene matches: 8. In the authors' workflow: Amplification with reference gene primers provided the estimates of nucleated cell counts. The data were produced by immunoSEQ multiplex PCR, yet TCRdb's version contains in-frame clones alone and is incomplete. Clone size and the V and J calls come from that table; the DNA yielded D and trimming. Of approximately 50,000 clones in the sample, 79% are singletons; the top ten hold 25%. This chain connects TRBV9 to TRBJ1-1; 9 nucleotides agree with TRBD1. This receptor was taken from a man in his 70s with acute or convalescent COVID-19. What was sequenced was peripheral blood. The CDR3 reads CASSPRQGVDTEAFF. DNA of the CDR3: TGTGCCAGCAGTCCTCGACAGGGGGTCGACACTGAAGCTTTCTTT.